This T cell receptor beta chain was obtained from a study of T cell clonotyping in hematopoietic cell transplantation listed by TCRdb under 2021. About the investigation overall: In the study, fewer than 150 blood samples were gathered from some 32 consecutive transplant recipients and their related donors. Patients were recruited between late 2015 and January 2017 and followed until late 2020 or death. The research as a whole found: Sample size was limited, and cells were not sorted, so CD4 and CD8 repertoire contributions could not be separated. Only a small fraction of recipient repertoires overlapped donor repertoires, with over 97% appearing de novo at the given depth. Broader posttransplant TCR repertoire diversity was predicted by donor and pretransplant recipient Inverse Simpson Index values. After transplant, TCR diversity in recipients dropped, and pathologically expanded clonotypes increased progressively from day 30 to day 180.

TCR beta CDR3 regions were amplified from genomic DNA with the immunoSEQ assay, a bias-controlled multiplex PCR using V- and J-specific primers. In a second PCR step, a proprietary barcode and Illumina adapter sequences were attached to the CDR3 amplicons. CDR3 libraries were sequenced on an Illumina MiSeq instrument. The authors' pipeline ran thus. Export and quality control were handled in immunoSEQ Analyzer 3.0, while downstream analyses relied on R Bioconductor and Immunarch. Only productive rearrangements in the normalized downsampled data set went into calculating the repertoire metrics. Clonotypes larger than 5 templates in the normalized cohort were defined as pathologically expanded. The Inverse Simpson Index served as the measure of repertoire diversity. To capture all clonotypes, the CMV-specificity analyses were run on the non-normalized data set. Sourced from immuneACCESS, this table was stored by TCRdb with only in-frame sequences that have V and J called. A share of the clones is absent; for the studies checked, an unresolved V gene accounts for under half, and the remainder has no known explanation. V and J calls and clone size are copied from that table; D and trimming were computed from the DNA. The sample has around 37,000 clones on record, 95% of them singletons. About 1% of the sample is taken by the ten largest.

Spanning cysteine to phenylalanine, the CDR3 consists of 18 amino acids. CDR3 DNA only is kept here, 54 bases in frame from base 1. According to the germline V gene, CDR1 reads SGHRS and CDR2 reads YFSETQ. V is cut back by 4 bases and J by 4 bases, with 11 bases in the junction unmatched. Worth noting for this clone: The target of this receptor is not known. Per-nucleotide qualities are absent, and no much larger clonotype sits a single base away.

For TCR beta sequencing, blood samples came from the related transplant donors. Nuclei Lysis Solution was used to extract genomic DNA from fresh or cryopreserved unfractionated peripheral blood mononuclear cells. The source material was peripheral blood mononuclear cells. This chain joins TRBV5-1 to TRBJ2-3; 14 bases in the junction line up with TRBD2. This TCR was sampled from a man aged 25 to 45 in good health. Some clones in this sample may be carry-over from other donors' samples. The CDR3 corresponds to CASSPGSTSGGASDTQYF. The bases read TGCGCCAGCAGCCCGGGGTCGACTAGCGGGGGGGCTTCAGATACGCAGTATTTT. Reference TRBV5-1 and TRBJ2-3 genes cover what lies past the CDR3, so the full variable domain is KAGVTQTPRYLIKTRGQQVTLSCSPISGHRSVSWYQQTPGQGLQFLFEYFSETQRNKGNFPGRFSGRQFSNSRSEMNVSTLELGDSALYLCASSPGSTSGGASDTQYFGPGTRLTVL.